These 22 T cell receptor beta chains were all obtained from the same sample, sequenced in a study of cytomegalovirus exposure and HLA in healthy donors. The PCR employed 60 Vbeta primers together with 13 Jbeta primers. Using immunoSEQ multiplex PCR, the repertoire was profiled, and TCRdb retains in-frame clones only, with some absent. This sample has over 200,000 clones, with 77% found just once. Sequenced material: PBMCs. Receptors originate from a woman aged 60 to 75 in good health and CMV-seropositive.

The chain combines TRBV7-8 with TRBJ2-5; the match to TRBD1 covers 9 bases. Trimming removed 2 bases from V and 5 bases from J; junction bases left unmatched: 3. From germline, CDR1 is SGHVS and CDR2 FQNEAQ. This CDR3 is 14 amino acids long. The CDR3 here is CASSLTGQGETQYF. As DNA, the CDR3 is TGTGCCAGCAGCTTAACGGGACAGGGCGAGACCCAGTACTTC.

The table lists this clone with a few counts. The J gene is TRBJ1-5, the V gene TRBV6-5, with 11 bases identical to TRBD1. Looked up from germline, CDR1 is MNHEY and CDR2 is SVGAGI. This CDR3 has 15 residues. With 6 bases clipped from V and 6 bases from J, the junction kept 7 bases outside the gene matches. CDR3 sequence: CASSQDRGQVQPQHF. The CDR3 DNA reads TGTGCCAGCAGCCAGGACAGGGGGCAGGTTCAGCCCCAGCATTTT.

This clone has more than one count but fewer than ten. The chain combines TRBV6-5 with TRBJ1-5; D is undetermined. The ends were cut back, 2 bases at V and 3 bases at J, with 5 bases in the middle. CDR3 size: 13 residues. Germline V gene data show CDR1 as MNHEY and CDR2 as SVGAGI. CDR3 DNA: TGTGCCAGCAGTTACAATTACAATCAGCCCCAGCATTTT. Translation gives CASSYNYNQPQHF.

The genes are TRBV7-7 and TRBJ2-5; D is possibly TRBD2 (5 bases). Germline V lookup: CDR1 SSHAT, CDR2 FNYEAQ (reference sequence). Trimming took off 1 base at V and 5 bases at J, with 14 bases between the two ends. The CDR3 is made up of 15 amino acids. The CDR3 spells CASSLDGLVGETQYF. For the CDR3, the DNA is TGTGCCAGCAGCTTAGACGGACTCGTTGGGGAGACCCAGTACTTC.

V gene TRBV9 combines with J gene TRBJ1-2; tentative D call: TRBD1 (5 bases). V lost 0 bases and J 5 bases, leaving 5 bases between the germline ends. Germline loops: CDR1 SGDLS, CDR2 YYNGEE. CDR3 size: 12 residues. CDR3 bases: TGTGCCAGCAGCGTAGAGGGGTATGGCTACACCTTC. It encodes CASSVEGYGYTF.

The CDR3 region is CASSFGRDAEAFF. The CDR3 DNA reads TGTGCCAGCAGTTTCGGGCGGGACGCTGAAGCTTTCTTT. The chain links TRBV28 to TRBJ1-1; maybe TRBD1 (5 bases). Deletions cut 3 bases from V and 6 bases from J, with 11 bases between. The CDR3 extends over 13 amino acids. CDR1 is MDHEN, CDR2 SYDVKM, per germline. Full variable domain (outside the CDR3, taken from reference TRBV28 and TRBJ1-1): DVKVTQSSRYLVKRTGEKVFLECVQDMDHENMFWYRQDPGLGLRLIYFSYDVKMKEKGDIPEGYSVSREKKERFSLILESASTNQTSMYLCASSFGRDAEAFFGQGTRLTVV.

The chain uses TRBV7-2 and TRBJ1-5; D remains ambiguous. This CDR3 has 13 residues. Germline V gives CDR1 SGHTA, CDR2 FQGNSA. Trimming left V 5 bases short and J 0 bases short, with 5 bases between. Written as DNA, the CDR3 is TGTGCCAGCAGCCTTAATAGCAATCAGCCCCAGCATTTT. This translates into CASSLNSNQPQHF.

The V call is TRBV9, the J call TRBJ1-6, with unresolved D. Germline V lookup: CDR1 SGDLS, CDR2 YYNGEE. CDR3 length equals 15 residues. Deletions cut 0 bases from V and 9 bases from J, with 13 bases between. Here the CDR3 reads CASSVVAGLGSPLHF. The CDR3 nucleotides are TGTGCCAGCAGCGTAGTAGCTGGCTTGGGTTCACCCCTCCACTTT.

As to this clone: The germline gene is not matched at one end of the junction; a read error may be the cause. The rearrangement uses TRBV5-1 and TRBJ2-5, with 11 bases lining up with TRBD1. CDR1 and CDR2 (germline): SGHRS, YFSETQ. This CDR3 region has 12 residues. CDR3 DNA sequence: TGCGCCAGCAGCTTGTTGGAGGGACAGGGGGACTTC. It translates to CASSLLEGQGDF.

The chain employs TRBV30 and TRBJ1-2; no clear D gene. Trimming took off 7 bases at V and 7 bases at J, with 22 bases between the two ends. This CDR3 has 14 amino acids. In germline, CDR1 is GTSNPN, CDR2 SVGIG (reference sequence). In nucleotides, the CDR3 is TGTGCCTATTCCCTTAGCCCCTTTATCCCTGGCTACACCTTC. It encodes CAYSLSPFIPGYTF.

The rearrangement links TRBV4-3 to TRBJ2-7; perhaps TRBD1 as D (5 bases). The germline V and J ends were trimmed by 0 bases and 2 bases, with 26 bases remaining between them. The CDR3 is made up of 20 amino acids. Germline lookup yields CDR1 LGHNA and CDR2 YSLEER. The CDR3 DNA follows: TGCGCCAGCAGCCAAGATTGTTTGCCGAATGACTCTCGGACAACCTACGAGCAGTACTTC. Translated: CASSQDCLPNDSRTTYEQYF.

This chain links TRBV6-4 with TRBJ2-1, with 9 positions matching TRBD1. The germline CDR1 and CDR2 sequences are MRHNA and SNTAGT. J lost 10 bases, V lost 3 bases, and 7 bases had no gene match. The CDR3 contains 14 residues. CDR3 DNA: TGTGCCAGCAGTGAGGGGACAGGGTGGGGGGAGCAGTTCTTC. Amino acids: CASSEGTGWGEQFF.

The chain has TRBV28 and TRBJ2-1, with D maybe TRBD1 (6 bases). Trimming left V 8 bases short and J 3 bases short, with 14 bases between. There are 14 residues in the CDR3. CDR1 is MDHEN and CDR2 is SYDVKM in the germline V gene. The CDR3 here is CASYTGIYYNEQFF. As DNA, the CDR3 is TGTGCCAGCTATACAGGGATTTACTACAATGAGCAGTTCTTC. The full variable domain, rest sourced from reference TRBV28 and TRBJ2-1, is DVKVTQSSRYLVKRTGEKVFLECVQDMDHENMFWYRQDPGLGLRLIYFSYDVKMKEKGDIPEGYSVSREKKERFSLILESASTNQTSMYLCASYTGIYYNEQFFGPGTRLTVL.

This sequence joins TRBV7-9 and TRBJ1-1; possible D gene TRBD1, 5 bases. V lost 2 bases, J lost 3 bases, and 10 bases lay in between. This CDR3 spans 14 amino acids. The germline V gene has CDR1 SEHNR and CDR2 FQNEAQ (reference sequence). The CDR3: CASSLRSRDTEAFF. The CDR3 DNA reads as TGTGCCAGCAGCTTAAGGAGCAGGGACACTGAAGCTTTCTTT.

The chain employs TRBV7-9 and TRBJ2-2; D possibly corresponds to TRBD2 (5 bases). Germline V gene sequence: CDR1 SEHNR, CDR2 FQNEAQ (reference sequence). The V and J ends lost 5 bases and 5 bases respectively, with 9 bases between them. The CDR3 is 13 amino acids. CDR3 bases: TGTGCCAGCAGCGGACTTTTTACCGGGGAGCTGTTTTTT. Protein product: CASSGLFTGELFF.

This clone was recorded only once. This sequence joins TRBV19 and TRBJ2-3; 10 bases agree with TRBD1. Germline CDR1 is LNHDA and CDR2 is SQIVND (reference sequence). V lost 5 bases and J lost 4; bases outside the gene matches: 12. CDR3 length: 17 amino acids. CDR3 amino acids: CASSRGEGQGPPDTQYF. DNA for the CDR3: TGTGCCAGTAGTCGAGGGGAGGGACAGGGGCCCCCAGATACGCAGTATTTT.

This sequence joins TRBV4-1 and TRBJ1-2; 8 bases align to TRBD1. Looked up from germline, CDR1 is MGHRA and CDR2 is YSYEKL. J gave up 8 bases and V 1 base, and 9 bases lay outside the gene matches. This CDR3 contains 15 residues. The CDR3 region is CASSQGAGQVLGYTF. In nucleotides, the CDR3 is TGCGCCAGCAGCCAAGGGGCGGGACAGGTTCTCGGCTACACCTTC.

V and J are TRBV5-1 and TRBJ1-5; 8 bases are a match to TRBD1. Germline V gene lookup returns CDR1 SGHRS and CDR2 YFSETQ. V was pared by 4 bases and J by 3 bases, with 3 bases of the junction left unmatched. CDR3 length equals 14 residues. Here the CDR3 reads CASSPGQVNQPQHF. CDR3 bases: TGCGCCAGCAGCCCGGGACAGGTCAATCAGCCCCAGCATTTT. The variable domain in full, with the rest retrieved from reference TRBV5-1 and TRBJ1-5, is KAGVTQTPRYLIKTRGQQVTLSCSPISGHRSVSWYQQTPGQGLQFLFEYFSETQRNKGNFPGRFSGRQFSNSRSEMNVSTLELGDSALYLCASSPGQVNQPQHFGDGTRLSIL.

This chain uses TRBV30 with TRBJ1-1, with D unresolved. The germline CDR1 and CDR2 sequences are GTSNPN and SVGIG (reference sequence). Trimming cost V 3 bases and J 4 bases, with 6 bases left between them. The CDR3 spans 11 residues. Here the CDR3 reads CAWRRATEAFF. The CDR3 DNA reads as TGTGCCTGGAGGAGGGCCACTGAAGCTTTCTTT.

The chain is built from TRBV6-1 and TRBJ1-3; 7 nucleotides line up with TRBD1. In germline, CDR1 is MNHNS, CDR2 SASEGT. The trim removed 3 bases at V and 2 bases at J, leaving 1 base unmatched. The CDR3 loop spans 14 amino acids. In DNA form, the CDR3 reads TGTGCCAGCAGTGAGGGACAGCCTGGAAACACCATATATTTT. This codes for CASSEGQPGNTIYF.

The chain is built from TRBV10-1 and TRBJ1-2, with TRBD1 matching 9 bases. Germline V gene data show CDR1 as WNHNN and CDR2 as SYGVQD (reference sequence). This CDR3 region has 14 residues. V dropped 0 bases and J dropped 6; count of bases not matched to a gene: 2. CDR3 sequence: CASSESRDRDGYTF. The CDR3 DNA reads TGCGCCAGCAGTGAGTCCCGGGACAGGGATGGCTACACCTTC.

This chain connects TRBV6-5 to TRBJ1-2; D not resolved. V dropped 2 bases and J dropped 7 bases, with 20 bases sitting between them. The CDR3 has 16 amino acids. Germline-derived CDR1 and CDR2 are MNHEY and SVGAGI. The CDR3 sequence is CASSYDGQRVGGGYTF. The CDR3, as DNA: TGTGCCAGCAGTTACGACGGGCAGCGGGTCGGAGGTGGCTACACCTTC.